The rows below give T cell receptor beta chains drawn from one sample of a study of breast tumors, draining lymph nodes, adjacent tissues. In TCRdb, the multiplex PCR reads were re-called with MiXCR into one record per CDR3 protein. The sample has tens of thousands of distinct CDR3 sequences, under 45% seen once. The sample consisted of breast tumor tissue. These receptors were collected from a female donor with breast cancer. Some clones in this sample may be carry-over from other donors' samples. Each CDR3 is given with its conserved first and last residue. A D gene is named only where the DNA matches it firmly. Part of the rows lack a size; the others show once, few, many or a class for expanded clones.

V: TRBV7-2
J: TRBJ2-1
size: NA
D: NA
DNA: TGTGCCAGCAGCTTAGAACTCAGCCCCTACAATGGGCAGTTCTTC
CDR3: CASSLELSPYNGQFF

V: TRBV6-1
J: TRBJ2-6
size: NA
D: NA
DNA: TGTGCCAGCAGTCCGGGACTGGGAAGCTCTGGGGCCAACGTCCTGACTTTC
CDR3: CASSPGLGSSGANVLTF

V: TRBV10-2
J: TRBJ2-7
size: NA
D: NA
DNA: TGCGCCAGCACCGTAACGGCCATTTACTACGAGCAGTACTTC
CDR3: CASTVTAIYYEQYF

V: TRBV28
J: TRBJ1-4
size: many
D: NA
DNA: TGTGCCAGCAGATCCCCGTCGAGGGCGTGGGGTGAAAAACTGTTTTTT
CDR3: CASRSPSRAWGEKLFF

V: TRBV28
J: TRBJ2-3
size: NA
D: TRBD2
DNA: TGTGCCAGCAGTTTACACACCCGACTAGCCGGAGACACAGATACGCAGTATTTT
CDR3: CASSLHTRLAGDTDTQYF

V: TRBV9
J: TRBJ1-4
size: NA
D: NA
DNA: TGTGCCAGCAGCGTAAAGGGTGACCCAGAAAAACTGTTTTTT
CDR3: CASSVKGDPEKLFF

V: TRBV6-1
J: TRBJ2-7
size: many
D: TRBD2
DNA: TGTGCCAGCAGTGGGCTAGCGGCGTCCTACGAGCAGTACTTC
CDR3: CASSGLAASYEQYF

V: TRBV25-1
J: TRBJ2-5
size: many
D: NA
DNA: TGTGCCAGCAGTGAATTTTGGGGGGAAGAGACCCAGTACTTC
CDR3: CASSEFWGEETQYF

V: TRBV3-1
J: TRBJ1-3
size: many
D: NA
DNA: TGTGCCAGCAGCCCCATCGCGGGGGGAAACACCATATATTTT
CDR3: CASSPIAGGNTIYF

V: TRBV4-1
J: TRBJ2-1
size: many
D: TRBD1
DNA: TGCGCCAGCAGCCAAAGGACAGGCTCCTACAATGAGCAGTTCTTC
CDR3: CASSQRTGSYNEQFF

V: TRBV15
J: TRBJ2-7
size: NA
D: TRBD2
DNA: TGTGCCACCAGCAGAGAAATGGGGGGGGAGCAGTACTTC
CDR3: CATSREMGGEQYF

V: TRBV6-1
J: TRBJ2-7
size: many
D: TRBD2
DNA: TGTGCCAGCGGGAGGGATCGAAACGAGCAGTACTTC
CDR3: CASGRDRNEQYF

V: TRBV12-3/TRBV12-4
J: TRBJ2-7
size: NA
D: NA
DNA: TGTGCCAGCAGTTTAGACCCCGGGAGTTCCTACGAGCAGTACTTC
CDR3: CASSLDPGSSYEQYF

V: TRBV6-5
J: TRBJ1-1
size: once
D: TRBD1
DNA: TGTGCCGGCAGTTACGACACAGGGGGCTACACTGAAGCTTTCTTT
CDR3: CAGSYDTGGYTEAFF

V: TRBV7-9
J: TRBJ1-1
size: NA
D: NA
DNA: TGTGCCAGCAGCTTCGGTATGGGGGGGGCGAACATTGAAGCTTTCTTT
CDR3: CASSFGMGGANIEAFF

V: TRBV9
J: TRBJ2-1
size: NA
D: TRBD2
DNA: TGTGCCAGCAGCTCAAGGGGTACTAGCGGGAGCCTCACTTACAATGAGCAGTTCTTC
CDR3: CASSSRGTSGSLTYNEQFF

V: TRBV20-1
J: TRBJ2-7
size: NA
D: NA
DNA: TGCAGTGCTCGCGACGGAACCTACGAGCAGTACTTC
CDR3: CSARDGTYEQYF

V: TRBV5-1
J: TRBJ2-5
size: many
D: TRBD2
DNA: TGCGCCAGCAGCGGAGGACTAGCGGGAGGGGGCTCAGAGACCCAGTACTTC
CDR3: CASSGGLAGGGSETQYF

V: TRBV20-1
J: TRBJ2-1
size: NA
D: TRBD2
DNA: TGCAGTGCCGACCGGGACTGGGGAGGGAATGAGCGGTTCTTC
CDR3: CSADRDWGGNERFF

V: TRBV4-2
J: TRBJ2-7
size: NA
D: NA
DNA: TGTGCCAGCAGCCAAGAGTTTGGGGGTTACTACGAGCAGTACTTC
CDR3: CASSQEFGGYYEQYF

V: TRBV24-1
J: TRBJ2-3
size: NA
D: NA
DNA: TGTGCCACCAGTGATGGGGGCAGGTTAGCAGATACGCAGTATTTT
CDR3: CATSDGGRLADTQYF

V: TRBV29-1
J: TRBJ2-5
size: many
D: NA
DNA: TGCAGCGTTGAAGGACCGATTTTGGAGACCCAGTACTTC
CDR3: CSVEGPILETQYF

V: TRBV7-2
J: TRBJ2-1
size: many
D: NA
DNA: TGTGCCAGCAGCCCAGAGCCACGGACCTACAATGAGCAGTTCTTC
CDR3: CASSPEPRTYNEQFF

V: TRBV12-3/TRBV12-4
J: TRBJ2-3
size: NA
D: TRBD2
DNA: TGTGCCACCAGTGATCGGGAGGTATCTAGCACAGATACGCAGTATTTT
CDR3: CATSDREVSSTDTQYF

V: TRBV28
J: TRBJ1-2
size: few
D: TRBD1
DNA: TGTGCCAGCGGGCAGGGGGACTATGGCTACACCTTC
CDR3: CASGQGDYGYTF

V: TRBV5-1
J: TRBJ2-7
size: medium-sized
D: NA
DNA: TGCGCCAGCAGCGAAGGGCCTTCCTACGAGCAGTACTTC
CDR3: CASSEGPSYEQYF

V: TRBV9
J: TRBJ2-7
size: few
D: NA
DNA: TGTGCCAGCAGCGTAGAGGGGTCCTACGAGCAGTACTTC
CDR3: CASSVEGSYEQYF

V: TRBV20-1
J: TRBJ2-1
size: many
D: NA
DNA: TGCAGTGCGACTGCACCCAACTCCTACAATGAGCAGTTCTTC
CDR3: CSATAPNSYNEQFF

V: TRBV7-2
J: TRBJ2-3
size: many
D: TRBD2
DNA: TGTGCCAGCAGCCCTCCTAGCGGGAGTGGGGATACGCAGTATTTT
CDR3: CASSPPSGSGDTQYF

V: TRBV5-8
J: TRBJ1-2
size: many
D: NA
DNA: TGTGCCAGCAGCTGGGACTCATTCTATGGCTACACCTTC
CDR3: CASSWDSFYGYTF

V: TRBV9
J: TRBJ2-1
size: NA
D: TRBD2
DNA: TGTGCCAGCAGCGTTGCGACTAGCGGGAGGGCCACGCAGTTCTTC
CDR3: CASSVATSGRATQFF

V: TRBV5-6
J: TRBJ2-1
size: many
D: NA
DNA: TGTGCCAGCAGCTTCTTGGTCCTGGGCAATGAGCAGTTCTTC
CDR3: CASSFLVLGNEQFF

V: TRBV3-1
J: TRBJ2-7
size: many
D: NA
DNA: TGTGCCAGCAGCCCATCTCCAGGGGACTACGAGCAGTACTTC
CDR3: CASSPSPGDYEQYF

V: TRBV20-1
J: TRBJ2-5
size: NA
D: NA
DNA: TGCAGTGCTCAAGACCCGGGGGGCAATCAGCCCCAGTACTTC
CDR3: CSAQDPGGNQPQYF

V: TRBV14
J: TRBJ2-4
size: NA
D: TRBD2
DNA: TGTGCCAGCAGCCAAGTTGCCGGGAGGGCCCTACTAGCCAAAAACATTCAGTACTTC
CDR3: CASSQVAGRALLAKNIQYF

V: TRBV7-2
J: TRBJ1-3
size: NA
D: NA
DNA: TGTGCCAGCAGCCTAAGTACGGGCCCGGGAGACACCATACATTTT
CDR3: CASSLSTGPGDTIHF

V: TRBV28
J: TRBJ1-2
size: many
D: NA
DNA: TGTGCCAGCAGTTTAAACTATGGCTACACCTTC
CDR3: CASSLNYGYTF

V: TRBV4-2
J: TRBJ1-4
size: once
D: NA
DNA: TGTGCCAGCAGCCAAGATCTGGGAGGACACGGGGTCAAAAAACTGTTTTTT
CDR3: CASSQDLGGHGVKKLFF

V: TRBV5-6
J: TRBJ2-3
size: NA
D: NA
DNA: TGTGCCAGCAGCTCCCTTGCAGGCAGCTACACAGATACGCAGTATTTT
CDR3: CASSSLAGSYTDTQYF

V: TRBV5-6
J: TRBJ1-3
size: many
D: NA
DNA: TGTGCCAGCAGCACACTCAGGTCAGCCTCTGGAAACACCATATATTTT
CDR3: CASSTLRSASGNTIYF

V: TRBV10-3
J: TRBJ2-7
size: NA
D: NA
DNA: TGTGCCATCAGTGCTGACAAATACGAGCAGTACTTC
CDR3: CAISADKYEQYF

V: TRBV27
J: TRBJ2-7
size: NA
D: NA
DNA: TGTGCCAGCAGTTTGGCCCTTGGGCAGGCCTGGGTGGAGCAGTACTTC
CDR3: CASSLALGQAWVEQYF

V: TRBV9
J: TRBJ2-1
size: many
D: NA
DNA: TGTGCCAGCAGCGTTCGGGGAGGTGAGCAGTTCTTC
CDR3: CASSVRGGEQFF